Sequencing of this T cell receptor (beta chain) was carried out in a study of cytomegalovirus exposure and HLA in healthy donors. PCR used 60 Vbeta primers and 13 Jbeta primers. Generated by immunoSEQ multiplex PCR, the TCRdb table keeps only in-frame clones and is missing some. Among 80,000 to 95,000 clones listed, about four fifths were seen once. Per germline, CDR1 ENHRY and CDR2 SYGVKD. Trimming took 6 bases from V and 1 from J; bases not matched to a gene: 5. This CDR3 has 15 residues. The sequenced sample consisted of PBMCs. The receptor comes from a woman under 40 in good health and CMV-seronegative. The rearrangement joins TRBV10-3 to TRBJ2-2, with TRBD1 matching 7 bases. In DNA form, the CDR3 reads TGTGCCATCAGCGGGGACAGCCTGAACACCGGGGAGCTGTTTTTT. Protein sequence: CAISGDSLNTGELFF.